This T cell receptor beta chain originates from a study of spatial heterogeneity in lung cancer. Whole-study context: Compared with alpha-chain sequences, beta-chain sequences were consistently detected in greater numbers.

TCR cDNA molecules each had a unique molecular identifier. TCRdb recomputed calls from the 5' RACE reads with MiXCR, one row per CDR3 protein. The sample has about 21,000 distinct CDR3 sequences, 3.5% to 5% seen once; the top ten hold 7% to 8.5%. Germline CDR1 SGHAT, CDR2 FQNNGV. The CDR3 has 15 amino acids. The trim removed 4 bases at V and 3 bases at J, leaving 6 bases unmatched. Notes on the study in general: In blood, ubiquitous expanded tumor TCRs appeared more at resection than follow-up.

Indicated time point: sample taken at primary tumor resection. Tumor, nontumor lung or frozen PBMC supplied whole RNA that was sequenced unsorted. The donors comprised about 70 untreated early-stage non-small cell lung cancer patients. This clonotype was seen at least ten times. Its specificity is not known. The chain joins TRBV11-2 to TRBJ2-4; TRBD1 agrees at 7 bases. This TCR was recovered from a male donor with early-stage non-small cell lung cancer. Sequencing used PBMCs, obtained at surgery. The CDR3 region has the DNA TGTGCCAGCAGCTCACAGGGGTTCGGCAAAAACATTCAGTACTTC. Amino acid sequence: CASSSQGFGKNIQYF.